This passage covers 30 T cell receptor beta chains from one sample sequenced in a study of a mutant IDH1 vaccine in newly diagnosed glioma. Specified time point: week 11, during vaccination. The investigators gave 300 ug of mutant IDH1 20-mer peptide in each vaccine dose, together with topical imiquimod. Their target antigens are unknown. Here immunoSEQ multiplex PCR was the method, and the copy in TCRdb shows in-frame clones only, minus some. This table has about 25,000 clones, approximately 70% appearing once. The specimen comprised peripheral blood mononuclear cells (PBMCs), sampled from a glioma patient whose treatment included an IDH1 peptide vaccine. The receptors were sampled from a man younger than 35 with glioma. Some clones in this sample may be carry-over from other donors' samples.

This clone was counted between two and nine times. The V call is TRBV20-1, the J call TRBJ1-1; D is ambiguous. Germline assignment: CDR1 DFQATT and CDR2 SNEGSKA (reference sequence). The CDR3 length is 11 residues. The chain's CDR3 is CRGEAGTEAFF. The CDR3 region has the DNA TGCAGGGGAGAAGCGGGCACTGAAGCTTTCTTT.

V is TRBV5-1 and J is TRBJ2-5, with 11 bases that match TRBD2. The CDR3 totals 16 residues. The germline V gene has CDR1 SGHRS and CDR2 YFSETQ. The ends lost 0 bases at V and 5 bases at J; junction bases unmatched: 6. DNA of the CDR3: TGCGCCAGCAGCTTGGACGCGACTAGCGGGACGGAGACCCAGTACTTC. Encoded protein: CASSLDATSGTETQYF.

CDR3 DNA: TGTGCCAGCAGCCCTGGGACAGGCGAGCAGTACTTC. Protein sequence: CASSPGTGEQYF. This chain joins TRBV7-2 and TRBJ2-7, with 8 nucleotides matching TRBD1. The junction had 3 bases not matched to a gene; V was cut back by 5 bases and J by 6 bases. Germline V gives CDR1 SGHTA, CDR2 FQGNSA. The CDR3 contains 12 residues.

The J gene is TRBJ1-1, the V gene TRBV30, with no clear D. V lost 0 bases, J lost 1 base, and 6 bases lay in between. CDR1 is GTSNPN, CDR2 SVGIG, per germline (reference sequence). The CDR3 totals 13 residues. This chain's CDR3 is CAWSVLANTEAFF. The CDR3 DNA reads as TGTGCCTGGAGTGTTTTGGCGAACACTGAAGCTTTCTTT.

The chain employs TRBV5-1 and TRBJ2-7, with D uncertain. The CDR3 sequence is 14 residues long. Germline-derived CDR1 and CDR2 are SGHRS and YFSETQ. The V and J ends lost 0 bases and 7 bases respectively, with 14 bases between them. The CDR3: CASSLERTVGEQYF. The CDR3 DNA reads as TGCGCCAGCAGCTTGGAACGGACCGTGGGGGAGCAGTACTTC.

The chain carries TRBV25-1 and TRBJ2-5; possibly TRBD1 for D (6 bases). The CDR3 has 14 residues. Trimming removed 1 base at V and 7 bases at J, with 13 bases between. Per germline, CDR1 MGHDK and CDR2 SYGVNS. The CDR3 sequence: CASSELGDMRTQYF. CDR3 bases: TGTGCCAGCAGTGAATTGGGGGACATGAGGACCCAGTACTTC.

A single count supports this clone. The rearrangement uses TRBV6-5 and TRBJ1-4; no clear D gene. V lost 0 bases to trimming and J lost 4 bases, with 6 bases between them. Germline loops: CDR1 MNHEY, CDR2 SVGAGI. This CDR3 has 14 amino acids. CDR3 residues: CASSYSMSNEKLFF. In nucleotides, the CDR3 is TGTGCCAGCAGTTACTCGATGAGTAATGAAAAACTGTTTTTT.

The table lists this clone with a few counts. The chain has TRBV30 and TRBJ1-1; no clear D gene. The germline gives CDR1 GTSNPN, CDR2 SVGIG (reference sequence). This CDR3 is 12 amino acids long. The ends were cut back, 2 bases at V and 8 bases at J, with 12 bases in the middle. CDR3 sequence: CAWSWTRREAFF. In DNA form, the CDR3 reads TGTGCCTGGAGTTGGACTCGTCGGGAAGCTTTCTTT.

V gene TRBV7-9 combines with J gene TRBJ1-1; D is unclear. The CDR3 length is 12 residues. Germline loops: CDR1 SEHNR, CDR2 FQNEAQ (reference sequence). Trimming left V 5 bases short and J 11 bases short, with 15 bases between. Here the CDR3 reads CASSPDYFGAFF. The CDR3 nucleotides read TGTGCCAGCAGCCCGGACTACTTCGGGGCTTTCTTT.

The genes are TRBV5-1 and TRBJ1-1, with a weak D call TRBD1 (6 bases). The V and J ends lost 4 bases and 3 bases respectively, with 16 bases between them. There are 15 residues in the CDR3. From germline, CDR1 is SGHRS and CDR2 YFSETQ. This CDR3 is CASSPGGAEYTEAFF. The CDR3 DNA reads TGCGCCAGCAGCCCTGGGGGGGCAGAGTACACTGAAGCTTTCTTT.

This clone came up a few times. The chain has TRBV18 and TRBJ1-5; D is unclear. Trimming pared 2 bases from V and 4 bases from J, leaving 9 bases between. The CDR3 has 14 amino acids. The germline CDR1 and CDR2 sequences are KGHSH and LQKENI. In DNA, the CDR3 is TGTGCCAGCTCACCAGGGCAGTATAATCAGCCCCAGCATTTT. Protein: CASSPGQYNQPQHF.

V and J are TRBV4-3 and TRBJ2-3; a weak D match, TRBD2 (6 bases). Trimming left V 4 bases short and J 3 bases short, with 20 bases between. The CDR3 totals 17 residues. Germline assignment: CDR1 LGHNA and CDR2 YSLEER. The CDR3 reads CASSRGLREEVTDTQYF. CDR3 coding DNA: TGCGCCAGCAGCCGAGGGCTCAGGGAGGAGGTGACAGATACGCAGTATTTT.

The V and J genes are TRBV5-6 and TRBJ2-2, with D hard to call. V lost 0 bases and J 2 bases, leaving 5 bases between the germline ends. CDR1 is SGHDT, CDR2 YYEEEE, per germline. This CDR3 spans 14 amino acids. The CDR3 DNA reads TGTGCCAGCAGCTTGGGTGGTAACACCGGGGAGCTGTTTTTT. Translated: CASSLGGNTGELFF. Supplemented by reference TRBV5-6 and TRBJ2-2, the full variable domain reads DAGVTQSPTHLIKTRGQQVTLRCSPKSGHDTVSWYQQALGQGPQFIFQYYEEEERQRGNFPDRFSGHQFPNYSSELNVNALLLGDSALYLCASSLGGNTGELFFGEGSRLTVL.

V is TRBV7-9 and J is TRBJ2-2; D is tentatively TRBD1 or TRBD2 (5 bases each). The CDR3 is made up of 14 amino acids. Trimming shortened V by 6 bases and J by 3 bases, and 11 bases separated the two germline ends. Germline V gene data show CDR1 as SEHNR and CDR2 as FQNEAQ (reference sequence). The CDR3 spells CASRSGRDTGELFF. DNA for the CDR3: TGTGCCAGCAGGTCGGGACGGGACACCGGGGAGCTGTTTTTT.

The CDR3 nucleotides are TGTGCCAGCAGACCCGCTATACGGGCTGGGAGGGGAGATGGTGGAAACACCATATATTTT. Residues: CASRPAIRAGRGDGGNTIYF. This chain joins TRBV7-8 and TRBJ1-3; tentatively, D is TRBD1 (5 bases). V was pared by 6 bases and J by 3 bases, with 30 bases between. The CDR3 consists of 20 residues. Germline V gene sequence: CDR1 SGHVS, CDR2 FQNEAQ.

The count of this clone is one. The genes are TRBV10-2 and TRBJ1-1, with D unresolved. Trimming took off 0 bases at V and 10 bases at J, with 9 bases between the two ends. This CDR3 has 12 residues. Germline CDR1 and CDR2: WSHSY and SAAADI. As DNA, the CDR3 is TGCGCCAGCAGTGAGTCGATAGGGCGAGCTTTCTTT. This encodes CASSESIGRAFF.

The chain links TRBV30 to TRBJ1-1; D is uncertain. CDR1 and CDR2 (germline): GTSNPN, SVGIG (reference sequence). The V gene lost 0 bases and the J gene lost 1 base, with 12 bases spanning the gap. The CDR3 is 15 amino acids. CDR3 nucleotides: TGTGCCTGGAGTGTAACTGGGGTCAAGAACACTGAAGCTTTCTTT. Translation gives CAWSVTGVKNTEAFF.

This rearrangement joins TRBV27 to TRBJ1-5, with a weak D call TRBD1 (6 bases). The CDR3 spans 16 residues. CDR1 is MNHEY, CDR2 SMNVEV, per germline (reference sequence). Trimming stripped 2 bases from V and 2 bases from J, with 13 bases between. The DNA for the CDR3 is TGTGCCAGCAGTTTACGTCCAGGGGCGGGCAATCAGCCCCAGCATTTT. This encodes CASSLRPGAGNQPQHF.

The chain uses TRBV19 and TRBJ1-5; D is ambiguous. CDR1 is LNHDA, CDR2 SQIVND, per germline (reference sequence). The CDR3 length is 15 residues. V lost 9 bases, J lost 3 bases, and 18 bases lay in between. The CDR3 reads CASNSARGYNQPQHF. In nucleotides, the CDR3 is TGTGCCAGCAATTCAGCACGGGGTTACAATCAGCCCCAGCATTTT.

The chain links TRBV5-1 to TRBJ1-1; the D gene is possibly TRBD1 (6 bases). The V end lost 5 bases, the J end lost 5 bases, and 22 bases lay between the germline ends. Germline CDR1 reads SGHRS; CDR2 reads YFSETQ. The CDR3 totals 16 residues. The CDR3 protein is CASSPLTGPRGTEAFF. The CDR3 bases are TGCGCCAGCAGTCCACTAACAGGGCCGAGAGGAACTGAAGCTTTCTTT. Drawing the rest from reference TRBV5-1 and TRBJ1-1, the complete variable domain is KAGVTQTPRYLIKTRGQQVTLSCSPISGHRSVSWYQQTPGQGLQFLFEYFSETQRNKGNFPGRFSGRQFSNSRSEMNVSTLELGDSALYLCASSPLTGPRGTEAFFGQGTRLTVV.

The gene calls are TRBV5-1 and TRBJ1-1; 8 bases map to TRBD1. Germline values: CDR1 SGHRS, CDR2 YFSETQ. This CDR3 region has 16 residues. V lost 4 bases and J lost 0; bases outside the gene matches: 8. CDR3 protein: CASSPLTGGLNTEAFF. The CDR3 DNA reads TGCGCCAGCAGCCCACTAACAGGGGGTTTGAACACTGAAGCTTTCTTT. The full variable domain, its missing parts supplied by reference TRBV5-1 and TRBJ1-1, is KAGVTQTPRYLIKTRGQQVTLSCSPISGHRSVSWYQQTPGQGLQFLFEYFSETQRNKGNFPGRFSGRQFSNSRSEMNVSTLELGDSALYLCASSPLTGGLNTEAFFGQGTRLTVV.

The chain joins TRBV9 to TRBJ2-7; D unresolved. Trimming stripped 0 bases from V and 7 bases from J, with 14 bases between. This CDR3 has 14 amino acids. Germline V gives CDR1 SGDLS, CDR2 YYNGEE. CDR3 in amino acids: CASSVDPNSLEQYF. In DNA form, the CDR3 reads TGTGCCAGCAGCGTAGACCCGAATTCGCTTGAGCAGTACTTC. Full variable domain (remainder filled in from reference TRBV9 and TRBJ2-7): DSGVTQTPKHLITATGQRVTLRCSPRSGDLSVYWYQQSLDQGLQFLIQYYNGEERAKGNILERFSAQQFPDLHSELNLSSLELGDSALYFCASSVDPNSLEQYFGPGTRLTVT.

This clone occurred a few times. The V gene is TRBV4-1, the J gene TRBJ2-3; 7 bases are shared with TRBD2. Germline V gives CDR1 MGHRA, CDR2 YSYEKL. V shed 0 bases, J shed 1 base, and the junction held 1 base outside the gene matches. The length of the CDR3 is 15 residues. CDR3 in DNA: TGCGCCAGCAGCCAAGATGGGGGGGGCACAGATACGCAGTATTTT. This sequence encodes CASSQDGGGTDTQYF.

This sequence joins TRBV5-1 and TRBJ2-3, with 13 bases identical to TRBD2. V shed 4 bases and J 3 bases; nucleotides not matched to a gene: 5. The CDR3 is 16 residues long. CDR1 is SGHRS, CDR2 YFSETQ, per germline. The DNA of the CDR3 is TGCGCCAGCAGCCGCCTGGGACTAGCGGGGACAGATACGCAGTATTTT. It codes for CASSRLGLAGTDTQYF.

The J gene is TRBJ2-7, the V gene TRBV27; possible D gene TRBD1, 6 bases. This CDR3 has 15 residues. CDR1 and CDR2 (germline): MNHEY, SMNVEV (reference sequence). Trimming cost V 2 bases and J 3 bases, with 14 bases left between them. The CDR3 nucleotides are TGTGCCAGCAGTTTACTACAGGGTTCCTTCTACGAGCAGTACTTC. This gives the protein CASSLLQGSFYEQYF.

This clone has a single count. V usage is TRBV4-1 and J usage is TRBJ1-2; D is undetermined. The CDR3 loop spans 15 amino acids. V gave up 4 bases and J gave up 7 bases, with 19 bases separating them. Germline-derived CDR1 and CDR2 are MGHRA and YSYEKL. The CDR3 spells CASSPLGGVISGYTF. For the CDR3, the DNA is TGCGCCAGCAGCCCCCTGGGCGGCGTAATATCTGGCTACACCTTC.

This clone was detected a few times. The chain couples TRBV9 to TRBJ1-4; TRBD1 agrees at 7 bases. This CDR3 is 14 amino acids long. V lost 3 bases, J lost 5 bases, and 4 bases stayed unmatched. In germline, CDR1 is SGDLS, CDR2 YYNGEE. The CDR3 sequence: CASSGQGGNEKLFF. CDR3 coding DNA: TGTGCCAGCAGCGGACAGGGTGGGAATGAAAAACTGTTTTTT.

J is TRBJ2-5 and V is TRBV9; TRBD2 aligns across 7 bases. CDR1 and CDR2 (germline): SGDLS, YYNGEE. V was pared by 0 bases and J by 1 base, with 6 bases of the junction left unmatched. This CDR3 region has 16 residues. CDR3 DNA sequence: TGTGCCAGCAGCGTAGCTGGGGCTAGCGGCCAAGAGACCCAGTACTTC. Translation gives CASSVAGASGQETQYF.

This sequence joins TRBV2 and TRBJ1-2; 10 bases are shared with TRBD1. CDR3 length: 15 amino acids. Germline trimming cut 6 bases from V and 0 bases from J; bases unmatched to any gene: 4. CDR1 and CDR2 (germline): SNHLY, FYNNEI. The CDR3 DNA reads TGTGCCAGCAGGATTGGGACAGGGGCTAACTATGGCTACACCTTC. This gives the protein CASRIGTGANYGYTF.

This clone was observed a few times. This chain joins TRBV5-1 and TRBJ1-4; a possible D gene is TRBD1 (5 bases). The CDR3 runs to 16 residues. Germline lookup yields CDR1 SGHRS and CDR2 YFSETQ. Trimming took 3 bases from V and 7 from J, leaving 19 bases between them. The CDR3 reads CASSWQPSGRVEKLFF. Here the CDR3 DNA reads TGCGCCAGCAGCTGGCAACCCTCAGGGAGGGTTGAAAAACTGTTTTTT.